Below are 5 T cell receptor beta chains sequenced from a single sample in a study of a mutant IDH1 vaccine in newly diagnosed glioma. The time point was: week 23, last vaccination. Each dose delivered 300 ug of mutant IDH1 20-mer peptide subcutaneously with imiquimod. Data came from immunoSEQ multiplex PCR; TCRdb stores just in-frame clones and leaves some out. This table holds roughly 60,000 clones, roughly 80% found once. The antigens for these receptors are not known. Here the sequenced sample was PBMCs, taken from a glioma patient whose treatment included an IDH1 peptide vaccine. These TCRs come from a man aged 35 to 55 with glioma.

The chain carries TRBV5-5 and TRBJ1-2; weak D call: TRBD1 (6 bases). The V end was cut by 4 bases, the J end by 2 bases, with 9 bases between. This CDR3 is 13 amino acids long. Per the germline V gene, CDR1 is SGHKS and CDR2 is YYEKEE (reference sequence). CDR3 DNA: TGTGCCAGCAGCCCTGACAGGAACTATGGCTACACCTTC. This sequence encodes CASSPDRNYGYTF. Together with reference TRBV5-5 and TRBJ1-2, the CDR3 gives the full variable domain: DAGVTQSPTHLIKTRGQQVTLRCSPISGHKSVSWYQQVLGQGPQFIFQYYEKEERGRGNFPDRFSARQFPNYSSELNVNALLLGDSALYLCASSPDRNYGYTFGSGTRLTVV.

The chain has TRBV6-5 and TRBJ1-2; D remains unclear. Trimming cost V 4 bases and J 6 bases, with 21 bases left between them. The germline V gene has CDR1 MNHEY and CDR2 SVGAGI. This CDR3 comprises 16 residues. The CDR3 DNA sequence: TGTGCCAGCAGTTCAGAGAGCAGGACTGGGTCCCATGGCTACACCTTC. As protein: CASSSESRTGSHGYTF.

In its sample, this clone was seen a few times. V is TRBV6-1 and J is TRBJ2-7; D remains unclear. Looked up from germline, CDR1 is MNHNS and CDR2 is SASEGT. CDR3 length equals 14 residues. The V and J ends lost 2 bases and 2 bases respectively, with 10 bases between them. CDR3 amino acids: CASSEFWATYEQYF. The DNA of the CDR3 is TGTGCCAGCAGTGAATTTTGGGCGACCTACGAGCAGTACTTC.

This chain connects TRBV6-5 to TRBJ2-7; 8 nucleotides align to TRBD1. CDR1 and CDR2 (germline): MNHEY, SVGAGI. The CDR3 totals 15 residues. Unmatched junction bases numbered 7, after V lost 4 bases and J lost 2 bases. The CDR3 DNA reads as TGTGCCAGCAGTTCTTCCGGGACAGGACCCTACGAGCAGTACTTC. It encodes CASSSSGTGPYEQYF.

The rearrangement joins TRBV4-2 to TRBJ1-1; maybe TRBD1 (5 bases). The CDR3 totals 14 residues. V lost 4 bases to trimming and J lost 4 bases, with 13 bases between them. The germline V gene has CDR1 LGHNA and CDR2 YNFKEQ. CDR3: CASSRPNRGTEAFF. CDR3 nucleotide sequence: TGTGCCAGCAGCCGACCCAATAGGGGCACTGAAGCTTTCTTT.